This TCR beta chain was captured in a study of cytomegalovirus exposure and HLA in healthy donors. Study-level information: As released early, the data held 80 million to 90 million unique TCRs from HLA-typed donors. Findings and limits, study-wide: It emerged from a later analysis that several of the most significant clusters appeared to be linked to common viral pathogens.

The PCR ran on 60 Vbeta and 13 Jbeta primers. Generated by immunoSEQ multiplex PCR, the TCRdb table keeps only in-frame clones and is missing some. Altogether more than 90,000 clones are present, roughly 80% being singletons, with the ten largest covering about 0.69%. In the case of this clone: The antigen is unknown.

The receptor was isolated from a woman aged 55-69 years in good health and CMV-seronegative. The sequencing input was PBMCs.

The CDR3 reads CASREQNTEAFF. The CDR3 region has the DNA TGTGCCAGTAGAGAACAGAACACTGAAGCTTTCTTT. The chain carries TRBV19 and TRBJ1-1, with D hard to call. V was cut by 6 bases and J by 1 base, with 6 bases left in between. This CDR3 spans 12 amino acids. Looked up from germline, CDR1 is LNHDA and CDR2 is SQIVND (reference sequence).